The 20 T cell receptor beta chains below all came from one sample that was sequenced in a study of T cell changes during pregnancy in multiple sclerosis. Sequencing was performed with immunoSEQ multiplex PCR; in TCRdb, only in-frame clones are kept and a portion is missing. The table has fewer than 85,000 clones, 92% seen once; the top ten hold 1.5% to 2%. Sequenced material: peripheral blood, taken in the first trimester of pregnancy. These receptors were obtained from a female donor in good health, enrolled as a control in a pregnancy study.

The chain carries TRBV5-1 and TRBJ2-7; 10 nucleotides match TRBD1. The germline V gene has CDR1 SGHRS and CDR2 YFSETQ. J was trimmed by 4 bases and V by 0 bases; bases with no gene match: 13. This CDR3 spans 18 amino acids. The CDR3 nucleotides are TGCGCCAGCAGCTTGGCCGGTCCAACGACAGGGGGCATTTACGAGCAGTACTTC. This translates into CASSLAGPTTGGIYEQYF.

This clone showed up just a few times. V usage is TRBV29-1 and J usage is TRBJ1-1; D remains ambiguous. Germline V lookup: CDR1 SQVTM, CDR2 ANQGSEA. The CDR3 spans 14 residues. Trimming removed 3 bases at V and 4 bases at J, with 15 bases between. CDR3 DNA sequence: TGCAGCGTTGATCACCTGGGCTTGGGCACTGAAGCTTTCTTT. The encoded protein is CSVDHLGLGTEAFF.

The chain combines TRBV10-3 with TRBJ2-3; 8 positions agree with TRBD1. The germline V gene encodes CDR1 ENHRY and CDR2 SYGVKD. After removal of 4 bases from V and 10 bases from J, the junction contained 13 bases not matched to a gene. The CDR3 has 15 residues. CDR3 DNA sequence: TGTGCCATCAGTGGGGGGACAGGTACCCATCTGGCGCAGTATTTT. Translated, it gives CAISGGTGTHLAQYF.

The V and J genes are TRBV6-5 and TRBJ1-3, with no clear D. The ends were cut back, 10 bases at V and 4 bases at J, with 8 bases in the middle. CDR3 length: 11 amino acids. Germline CDR1 MNHEY, CDR2 SVGAGI. The CDR3 protein is CAIRSGNTIYF. Here the CDR3 DNA reads TGTGCCATCCGTTCGGGAAACACCATATATTTT.

The genes are TRBV10-3 and TRBJ2-3, with D perhaps matching TRBD1 (5 bases). CDR3 size: 14 residues. CDR1 and CDR2 from the germline V gene are ENHRY and SYGVKD. Trimming took 6 bases from V and 6 from J, leaving 16 bases between them. The CDR3 region is CAIRAQEETDTQYF. CDR3 coding DNA: TGTGCCATCAGGGCACAGGAAGAGACCGATACGCAGTATTTT.

The V call is TRBV7-6, the J call TRBJ1-4, with D hard to call. Per germline, CDR1 SGHVS and CDR2 FNYEAQ. Trimming removed 2 bases at V and 6 bases at J, with 10 bases between. This CDR3 is built from 14 residues. This CDR3 is CASSLRLVDEKLFF. CDR3 DNA: TGTGCCAGCAGCTTACGGCTAGTCGATGAAAAACTGTTTTTT. The full variable domain, in which reference TRBV7-6 and TRBJ1-4 provide the parts outside the CDR3, is GAGVSQSPRYKVTKRGQDVALRCDPISGHVSLYWYRQALGQGPEFLTYFNYEAQQDKSGLPNDRFSAERPEGSISTLTIQRTEQRDSAMYRCASSLRLVDEKLFFGSGTQLSVL.

The V and J genes are TRBV5-1 and TRBJ1-5, with 7 bases aligning to TRBD1. Germline V gene lookup returns CDR1 SGHRS and CDR2 YFSETQ. This CDR3 is 19 amino acids long. Unmatched junction bases numbered 13, after V lost 1 base and J lost 0 bases. The CDR3 loop reads CASSLKPGQLNYSNQPQHF. For the CDR3, the DNA is TGCGCCAGCAGCTTGAAACCGGGACAGTTGAATTATAGCAATCAGCCCCAGCATTTT.

The rearrangement joins TRBV13 to TRBJ2-2; D possibly corresponds to TRBD1 (5 bases). The V gene's germline CDR1 is PRHDT and CDR2 FYEKMQ (reference sequence). Trimming removed 6 bases from V and 5 bases from J, with 22 bases in between. CDR3 length equals 17 residues. The CDR3 region is CASSLGLGTGETGELFF. For the CDR3, the DNA is TGTGCCAGCAGTTTGGGATTGGGCACAGGAGAAACCGGGGAGCTGTTTTTT.

V usage is TRBV28 and J usage is TRBJ2-7, with TRBD1 identical over 12 bases. The CDR3 covers 15 residues. The trim removed 4 bases at V and 1 base at J, leaving 2 bases unmatched. The germline CDR1 and CDR2 sequences are MDHEN and SYDVKM. The CDR3 DNA follows: TGTGCCAGCAGTTGGGGACAGGGGGCGTCCTACGAGCAGTACTTC. It specifies CASSWGQGASYEQYF.

V gene TRBV19 combines with J gene TRBJ2-1; 9 nucleotides match TRBD2. With V trimmed by 3 bases and J by 0 bases, 0 bases remained unmatched. This CDR3 is 15 amino acids long. Germline V gene sequence: CDR1 LNHDA, CDR2 SQIVND (reference sequence). DNA of the CDR3: TGTGCCAGTAGTATTAGCGGGAGCTCCTACAATGAGCAGTTCTTC. It codes for CASSISGSSYNEQFF. Looking up the rest from reference TRBV19 and TRBJ2-1 gives the full variable domain: DGGITQSPKYLFRKEGQNVTLSCEQNLNHDAMYWYRQDPGQGLRLIYYSQIVNDFQKGDIAEGYSVSREKKESFPLTVTSAQKNPTAFYLCASSISGSSYNEQFFGPGTRLTVL.

The chain recombines TRBV7-9 with TRBJ1-1, with 11 nucleotides matching TRBD1. Germline V gene sequence: CDR1 SEHNR, CDR2 FQNEAQ (reference sequence). The CDR3 loop spans 17 amino acids. J was trimmed by 4 bases and V by 1 base; bases with no gene match: 8. The DNA for the CDR3 is TGTGCCAGCAGCTTAGGGGGGACAGGGGGAATGGGCACTGAAGCTTTCTTT. Its protein is CASSLGGTGGMGTEAFF.

V gene TRBV7-9 combines with J gene TRBJ1-2; 8 nucleotides agree with TRBD1. CDR3 length: 13 amino acids. Losses at the gene ends were 3 bases for V and 6 bases for J; bases not matched to a gene: 3. The germline V gene encodes CDR1 SEHNR and CDR2 FQNEAQ (reference sequence). The CDR3 protein is CASSFGTGDGYTF. The CDR3 DNA reads as TGTGCCAGCAGCTTCGGGACAGGAGATGGCTACACCTTC.

The chain couples TRBV19 to TRBJ1-5; perhaps TRBD1 as D (5 bases). Germline-derived CDR1 and CDR2 are LNHDA and SQIVND (reference sequence). Trimming stripped 6 bases from V and 7 bases from J, with 13 bases between. The CDR3 has 13 residues. CDR3 DNA: TGTGCCAGTAGAACGGGGAGGGGACAGCCCCAGCATTTT. This encodes CASRTGRGQPQHF. Variable domain in full (rest from reference TRBV19 and TRBJ1-5): DGGITQSPKYLFRKEGQNVTLSCEQNLNHDAMYWYRQDPGQGLRLIYYSQIVNDFQKGDIAEGYSVSREKKESFPLTVTSAQKNPTAFYLCASRTGRGQPQHFGDGTRLSIL.

The rearrangement joins TRBV6-4 to TRBJ1-5; D not resolved. Trimming left V 0 bases short and J 5 bases short, with 8 bases between. Germline assignment: CDR1 MRHNA and CDR2 SNTAGT. The CDR3 totals 14 residues. This chain's CDR3 is CASSDSRLYQPQHF. CDR3 in DNA: TGTGCCAGCAGTGACTCGCGGCTGTATCAGCCCCAGCATTTT.

V and J are TRBV11-3 and TRBJ2-1; 9 positions agree with TRBD2. With V trimmed by 1 base and J by 7 bases, 8 bases remained unmatched. The CDR3 consists of 16 residues. Germline CDR1 reads SGHNT; CDR2 reads YENEEA. The CDR3 DNA is TGTGCCAGCAGCTTAGGTACCTTTAGCGGGAGTAATGAGCAGTTCTTC. Translated: CASSLGTFSGSNEQFF.

CDR3 in amino acids: CASSPLTGDDTEAFF. In DNA form, the CDR3 reads TGCGCCAGCAGCCCATTAACAGGGGACGACACTGAAGCTTTCTTT. The V call is TRBV5-1, the J call TRBJ1-1; 7 bases are shared with TRBD1. J gave up 3 bases and V 4 bases, and 9 bases lay outside the gene matches. The CDR3 is 15 amino acids. Germline CDR1 SGHRS, CDR2 YFSETQ.

The rearrangement uses TRBV27 and TRBJ1-2, with a weak D call TRBD1 (6 bases). V was cut by 4 bases and J by 7 bases, with 13 bases left in between. The CDR3 covers 13 residues. Germline lookup yields CDR1 MNHEY and CDR2 SMNVEV (reference sequence). This chain's CDR3 is CASSSQGFGGYTF. The CDR3 coding sequence is TGTGCCAGCAGTTCCCAGGGGTTCGGTGGCTACACCTTC.

The chain joins TRBV9 to TRBJ1-2; no reliable D call. Trimming shortened V by 0 bases and J by 0 bases, and 18 bases separated the two germline ends. Germline CDR1 is SGDLS and CDR2 is YYNGEE. There are 18 residues in the CDR3. CDR3 coding DNA: TGTGCCAGCAGCGTAGAGGAGGGCTTGTATTCAGCTAACTATGGCTACACCTTC. It is translated as CASSVEEGLYSANYGYTF.

The rearrangement joins TRBV19 to TRBJ1-5; 9 bases align to TRBD1. Germline V gene data show CDR1 as LNHDA and CDR2 as SQIVND (reference sequence). The CDR3 is 16 residues long. The V segment lost 4 bases and the J segment 4 bases; nucleotides outside the gene matches: 8. The CDR3 loop is CASSKGTGLRNQPQHF. CDR3 nucleotides: TGTGCCAGTAGTAAAGGGACAGGGCTTCGGAATCAGCCCCAGCATTTT.

This clone has just one count. V and J are TRBV4-1 and TRBJ1-1, with TRBD1 identical over 7 bases. CDR1 is MGHRA and CDR2 is YSYEKL in the germline V gene. This CDR3 has 16 residues. The V and J ends lost 4 bases and 0 bases, in that order; junction bases with no gene match: 8. In nucleotides, the CDR3 is TGCGCCAGCAGCCCATTAGCGGGACAGTTGAACACTGAAGCTTTCTTT. Amino acids: CASSPLAGQLNTEAFF.